One T cell receptor beta chain is described in this entry. Its antigen is unidentified. The data derive from a study of cytomegalovirus exposure and HLA in healthy donors. The study, taken as a whole, reports: In an earlier analysis, productive rearrangement rates for most beta V segments clustered near 87% or 30%. In a later analysis, TCR beta V- and J-gene trimming showed a link to a missense DCLRE1C variant.

Both 60 Vbeta primers and 13 Jbeta primers went into the PCR. The authors' processing: As a later analysis found, there were tens of millions of unique TCR beta chains, of which around 9.9 million were shared. Libraries were prepared by immunoSEQ multiplex PCR; TCRdb keeps only in-frame clonotypes and omits some of them. From that table come the V and J calls and clone size; the DNA was used to work out D and trimming. Found here are some 130,000 clones, 70% to 80% of them singletons; the top ten hold around 3.1%. Sequences were obtained from PBMCs. The clonotype originates from a female donor in good health and CMV-seronegative.

The CDR3 sequence: CASGSPGQVYNEQFF. The DNA for the CDR3 is TGTGCCAGCGGGTCGCCGGGACAGGTCTACAATGAGCAGTTCTTC. The chain carries TRBV28 and TRBJ2-1; 8 bases map to TRBD1. Looked up from germline, CDR1 is MDHEN and CDR2 is SYDVKM. The CDR3 has 15 residues. With 8 bases clipped from V and 3 bases from J, the junction kept 9 bases outside the gene matches.